One and the same sample provided the 8 T cell receptor beta chains below, sequenced in a study of OX40 agonist ivuxolimab in advanced cancers. The table came from immunoSEQ multiplex PCR; TCRdb's copy has only in-frame clones and leaves some out. The data hold 70,000 to 100,000 clones, with around 89% observed a single time. Specimen: CD4+ or CD8+ T cells sorted from blood, collected in a trial of the OX40 agonist ivuxolimab. The receptors originated from an adult with an advanced solid tumor such as melanoma, head and neck, liver or kidney cancer.

CDR3 in amino acids: CASSFPGAQSGYTF. The CDR3 region has the DNA TGTGCCAGCAGTTTCCCGGGGGCGCAATCTGGCTACACCTTC. V and J are TRBV28 and TRBJ1-2, with a possible D match to TRBD1 (6 bases). Per germline, CDR1 MDHEN and CDR2 SYDVKM. Trimming removed 3 bases at V and 7 bases at J, with 15 bases between. The CDR3 is 14 residues long.

Turning to this clone: A junction end diverges from the germline sequence, so it may reflect a read error. This chain joins TRBV7-7 and TRBJ2-7, with 7 bases matching TRBD1. The CDR3 loop spans 13 amino acids. Germline lookup yields CDR1 SSHAT and CDR2 FNYEAQ (reference sequence). The CDR3 DNA sequence: TGTGCTAGCACCGTTCGGGCAGGGGGCGAGCAGTACTTC. Its protein is CASTVRAGGEQYF. Combining the CDR3 with reference TRBV7-7 and TRBJ2-7 gives the whole variable domain GAGVSQSPRYKVTKRGQDVTLRCDPISSHATLYWYQQALGQGPEFLTYFNYEAQPDKSGLPSDRFSAERPEGSISTLTIQRTEQRDSAMYRCASTVRAGGEQYFGPGTRLTVT.

This rearrangement joins TRBV9 to TRBJ2-7; TRBD2 matches at 11 bases. J lost 3 bases, V lost 3 bases, and 5 bases had no gene match. The CDR3 length is 15 residues. Germline CDR1 reads SGDLS; CDR2 reads YYNGEE. In DNA form, the CDR3 reads TGTGCCAGCAGCGGCGGGGGACTAGCGGACTACGAGCAGTACTTC. Protein product: CASSGGGLADYEQYF. The full variable domain, rest sourced from reference TRBV9 and TRBJ2-7, is DSGVTQTPKHLITATGQRVTLRCSPRSGDLSVYWYQQSLDQGLQFLIQYYNGEERAKGNILERFSAQQFPDLHSELNLSSLELGDSALYFCASSGGGLADYEQYFGPGTRLTVT.

V usage is TRBV6-6 and J usage is TRBJ2-5; TRBD1 aligns across 9 bases. With 8 bases clipped from V and 4 bases from J, the junction kept 5 bases outside the gene matches. Germline V gives CDR1 MNHNY, CDR2 SVGAGI (reference sequence). The CDR3 consists of 13 residues. The CDR3 sequence is CASLKQGAETQYF. CDR3 DNA: TGTGCCAGCTTGAAACAGGGGGCAGAGACCCAGTACTTC.

The V call is TRBV11-2, the J call TRBJ2-7; 11 bases match TRBD2. J was trimmed by 6 bases and V by 3 bases; bases with no gene match: 4. The CDR3 loop spans 14 amino acids. The germline V gene encodes CDR1 SGHAT and CDR2 FQNNGV. As DNA, the CDR3 is TGTGCCAGCAGCTTCCTAGCGGGAGGAGGCGAGCAGTACTTC. It codes for CASSFLAGGGEQYF.

The chain carries TRBV7-9 and TRBJ1-3, with TRBD1 as a possible D gene (6 bases). V lost 8 bases to trimming and J lost 0 bases, with 11 bases between them. Germline CDR1 is SEHNR and CDR2 is FQNEAQ (reference sequence). The CDR3 is made up of 14 amino acids. The CDR3, as DNA: TGTGCCAGCGCAGGACAGAACTCTGGAAACACCATATATTTT. Translating gives CASAGQNSGNTIYF.

This clone was seen a few times. The chain is built from TRBV28 and TRBJ1-5, with 8 bases that match TRBD1. Germline V gives CDR1 MDHEN, CDR2 SYDVKM. CDR3 size: 12 residues. V lost 5 bases and J lost 9; bases outside the gene matches: 3. The CDR3 DNA follows: TGTGCCAGCAGTCAGGGGGCTCGGCCCCAGCATTTT. Translating gives CASSQGARPQHF.

This rearrangement joins TRBV9 to TRBJ1-4, with D unresolved. Germline V gene sequence: CDR1 SGDLS, CDR2 YYNGEE. The germline V and J ends were trimmed by 1 base and 5 bases, with 12 bases remaining between them. The CDR3 totals 15 residues. The CDR3 loop reads CASSVRPSQNEKLFF. CDR3 coding DNA: TGTGCCAGCAGCGTACGTCCAAGCCAAAATGAAAAACTGTTTTTT.